This T cell receptor (beta chain) was recorded in a study of T cells in pancreatic ductal adenocarcinoma. General study findings and limits: No significant tumor-blood clonality difference; means were about 0.11 and 0.072.

Trimming removed 0 bases from V and 2 bases from J, with 13 bases in between. Germline V CDR1 and CDR2: SGHRS, YFSETQ. The CDR3 extends over 16 amino acids. A remark on this clone: Antigen specificity is unknown.

Surgery without prior neoadjuvant therapy was the treatment of the selected pancreatic ductal adenocarcinoma patients. The repertoire was sequenced with immunoSEQ multiplex PCR; TCRdb's copy has only in-frame clones and lacks some. The sample carries about 16,000 clones, about 90% recorded once. This TCR was sampled from a human donor with pancreatic ductal adenocarcinoma. V is TRBV5-1 and J is TRBJ2-3; D is tentatively TRBD1 or TRBD2 (5 bases each). Specimen: PBMCs. Written as DNA, the CDR3 is TGCGCCAGCAGCTTGGAGGGACGTCTATACACAGATACGCAGTATTTT. Translation: CASSLEGRLYTDTQYF.